The T cell receptor (beta chain) under discussion was sequenced for a study of early T cells in non-severe SARS-CoV-2 infection. The wider study: Sequencing was performed on bulk RNA from unsorted whole blood, leaving chains unpaired.

Per the germline V gene, CDR1 is MNHNS and CDR2 is SASEGT. This CDR3 is built from 14 residues. The trim removed 7 bases at V and 5 bases at J, leaving 6 bases unmatched. This clonotype was counted many times. Its specificity is unknown. General study results and limits: Anti-spike CD8 responses were favored by VDJdb matching, which missed private and CD4 specificities.

Researchers tagged individual cDNA molecules with unique molecular identifiers. Via MiXCR, TCRdb re-called the 5' RACE reads, giving one row per CDR3 protein. The sample contains about 30,000 distinct CDR3 sequences, approximately 6% of which appear only once. The sequenced material came from whole blood. The chain employs TRBV6-1 and TRBJ2-5; TRBD1 matches 11 bases. The receptor comes from an adult who was a healthcare worker with PCR-confirmed SARS-CoV-2 infection or an uninfected control (not recorded which). Written as DNA, the CDR3 is TGTGCCAGCAATCTCGGACAGGGGGCTGAGACCCAGTACTTC. Its translation: CASNLGQGAETQYF.